The 4 T cell receptor beta chains below come from one sample, sequenced in a study of blood T cell repertoires in COVID-19 (dated by TCRdb to about 2020). Libraries were built with the immunoSEQ multiplex PCR assay. TCRdb limited this immuneACCESS table to in-frame rearrangements with V and J called. A share of clones is missing; checked studies link under half to unresolved V genes, and the rest is unexplained. The sample table shows more than 300,000 clones, and 88% are seen once. Roughly 1.2% of the sample is in the top ten clones. Input material: PBMCs or T cells enriched from blood (not recorded which). These receptor sequences come from a woman aged 18-29 years who had recovered from COVID-19.

This chain links TRBV29-1 with TRBJ2-5; D is unresolved. The CDR3 extends over 10 amino acids. The germline V and J ends were trimmed by 5 bases and 3 bases, with 4 bases remaining between them. Germline assignment: CDR1 SQVTM and CDR2 ANQGSEA. CDR3 sequence: CSVTKETQYF. Written as DNA, the CDR3 is TGCAGCGTTACTAAAGAGACCCAGTACTTC.

This clone has only one observation. This chain connects TRBV5-1 to TRBJ1-6; D perhaps matches TRBD1 (6 bases). There are 13 residues in the CDR3. The V and J ends lost 4 bases and 8 bases respectively, with 10 bases between them. Per the germline V gene, CDR1 is SGHRS and CDR2 is YFSETQ. CDR3 DNA sequence: TGCGCCAGCAGCCAGAAGGGGGATTCACCCCTCCACTTT. Encoded protein: CASSQKGDSPLHF.

The gene calls are TRBV7-2 and TRBJ1-3; D unresolved. V was cut by 1 base and J by 0 bases, with 10 bases left in between. The CDR3 totals 16 residues. The germline V gene encodes CDR1 SGHTA and CDR2 FQGNSA. The CDR3 region is CASSLVEVISGNTIYF. The CDR3 region has the DNA TGTGCCAGCAGCTTAGTAGAGGTGATCTCTGGAAACACCATATATTTT.

About this clone: Within the sample, other DNA sequences also encode this same CDR3. The V call is TRBV7-2, the J call TRBJ2-7, with D possibly TRBD2 on 6 matching bases. Germline V gene sequence: CDR1 SGHTA, CDR2 FQGNSA. This CDR3 spans 11 amino acids. V was shortened by 4 bases and J by 7 bases, with 8 bases between the two germline ends. The CDR3 DNA sequence: TGTGCCAGCAGCTCTCGGGGGGAGCAGTACTTC. Its protein product is CASSSRGEQYF.